This T cell receptor beta chain is drawn from a study of blood T cell repertoires in COVID-19. Looking at the study overall: Sites in the United States, Italy and Spain provided acute and convalescent COVID-19 samples. The analysed material was cDNA or gDNA that came from T cells, B-cell-depleted T cells, or PBMCs.

Study processing details: Estimation of nucleated cell counts was performed using reference gene primer amplification. Produced via immunoSEQ multiplex PCR; TCRdb's table is partial and in-frame only. V and J calls plus clone size are reproduced from that table; the DNA served to infer D and trimming. The table includes under 85,000 clones, around 80% detected once. From germline, CDR1 is MNHEY and CDR2 SVGEGT. The CDR3 totals 14 residues. J was trimmed by 2 bases and V by 2 bases; bases with no gene match: 0. This chain connects TRBV6-2 or TRBV6-3 to TRBJ2-7, with 10 bases identical to TRBD2. Sequenced: peripheral blood. The clonotype originates from a man aged 50-59 years with acute or convalescent COVID-19. The CDR3 region has the DNA TGTGCCAGCAGTTACACTAGCGGGGCCTACGAGCAGTACTTC. It encodes CASSYTSGAYEQYF.